Shown below are 2 T cell receptor beta chains from a single sample sequenced in a study of T-cell reconstitution after alpha-beta-depleted transplantation in children. Preparation of the TCRbeta library involved a method that used unique molecular identifiers. TCRdb re-analysed the PCR reads in MiXCR, keeping a single row per CDR3 protein. The table lists about 120,000 distinct CDR3 sequences, 10% to 13% of them singletons. The source material was PBMCs from the stem cell graft donor, sampled from the stem cell graft. All receptors come from a human donor who donated a stem cell graft to a child with acute lymphoblastic leukemia.

This clonotype has at least ten counts. The chain uses TRBV2 and TRBJ1-6, with unresolved D. Germline CDR1 is SNHLY and CDR2 is FYNNEI. The germline V and J ends were trimmed by 6 bases and 5 bases, with 8 bases remaining between them. The CDR3 totals 13 residues. Here the CDR3 reads CASREWDNSPLHF. The CDR3 coding sequence is TGTGCCAGCAGGGAGTGGGATAATTCACCCCTCCACTTT. The full variable domain, rest sourced from reference TRBV2 and TRBJ1-6, is EPEVTQTPSHQVTQMGQEVILRCVPISNHLYFYWYRQILGQKVEFLVSFYNNEISEKSEIFDDQFSVERPDGSNFTLKIRSTKLEDSAMYFCASREWDNSPLHFGNGTRLTVT.

This clonotype was recorded at least ten times. The V gene is TRBV19, the J gene TRBJ1-2; 10 positions agree with TRBD1. The junction had 3 bases not matched to a gene; V was cut back by 5 bases and J by 0 bases. The germline gives CDR1 LNHDA, CDR2 SQIVND (reference sequence). CDR3 length: 15 residues. CDR3 loop: CASSRTGGANYGYTF. The CDR3 DNA follows: TGTGCCAGTAGTCGGACAGGGGGAGCTAACTATGGCTACACCTTC.